The T cell receptor beta chain described here comes from a study of PD-L1 blockade in urothelial cancer. Synthetic templates analogous to TCR were spiked into all PCRs individually. Libraries were prepared by immunoSEQ multiplex PCR; TCRdb keeps only in-frame clonotypes and omits some of them. The sample lists about 110,000 clones; approximately 86% were seen once. Germline loops: CDR1 KGHSH, CDR2 LQKENI. The CDR3 is 13 residues long. This clone was observed a handful of times. Germline is not matched at one junction end, which may reflect a read error. Anywhere from 1 to 8 samples came from each patient, spanning pretreatment and on-treatment.

The V and J genes are TRBV18 and TRBJ2-7; 7 bases match TRBD2. The material was PBMCs, obtained around atezolizumab (anti-PD-L1) treatment. This receptor was obtained from a man between 45 and 60 years old with urothelial cancer. The DNA for the CDR3 is TGTGCCAGCTCACCTCGGGGGGTCGGGAGGCCAGATTTC. It encodes CASSPRGVGRPDF.